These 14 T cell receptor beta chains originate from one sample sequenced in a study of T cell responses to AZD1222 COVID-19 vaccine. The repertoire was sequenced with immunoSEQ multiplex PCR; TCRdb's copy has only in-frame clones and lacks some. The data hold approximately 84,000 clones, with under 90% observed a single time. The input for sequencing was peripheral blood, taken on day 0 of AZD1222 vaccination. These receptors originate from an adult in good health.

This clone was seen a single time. DNA for the CDR3: TGTGCCAGCAGTTCCGTACAGGAGATAACTGGAAACACCATATATTTT. This sequence encodes CASSSVQEITGNTIYF. The chain employs TRBV6-5 and TRBJ1-3; possibly TRBD1 for D (5 bases). V lost 4 bases, J lost 2 bases, and 15 bases lay in between. This CDR3 is 16 amino acids long. CDR1 MNHEY and CDR2 SVGAGI come from the germline V gene.

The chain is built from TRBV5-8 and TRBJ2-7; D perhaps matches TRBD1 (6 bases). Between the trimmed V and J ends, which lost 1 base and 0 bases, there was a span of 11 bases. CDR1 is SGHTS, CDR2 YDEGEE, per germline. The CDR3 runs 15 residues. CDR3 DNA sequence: TGTGCCAGCAGCTTGACAGGGTTCACCTCCTACGAGCAGTACTTC. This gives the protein CASSLTGFTSYEQYF.

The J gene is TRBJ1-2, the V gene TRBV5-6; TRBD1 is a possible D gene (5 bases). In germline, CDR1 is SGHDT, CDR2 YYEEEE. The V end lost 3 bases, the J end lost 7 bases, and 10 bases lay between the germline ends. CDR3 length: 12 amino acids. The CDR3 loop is CASSSGSGGYTF. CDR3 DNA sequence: TGTGCCAGCAGCTCAGGGTCGGGTGGCTACACCTTC. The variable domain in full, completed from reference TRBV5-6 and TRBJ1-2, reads DAGVTQSPTHLIKTRGQQVTLRCSPKSGHDTVSWYQQALGQGPQFIFQYYEEEERQRGNFPDRFSGHQFPNYSSELNVNALLLGDSALYLCASSSGSGGYTFGSGTRLTVV.

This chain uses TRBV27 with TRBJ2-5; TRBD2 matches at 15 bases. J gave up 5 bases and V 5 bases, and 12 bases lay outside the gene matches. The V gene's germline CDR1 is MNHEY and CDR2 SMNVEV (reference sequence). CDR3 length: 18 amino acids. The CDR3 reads CASSTRTSGGAFGETQYF. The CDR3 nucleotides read TGTGCCAGCAGTACAAGGACTAGCGGGGGGGCCTTTGGGGAGACCCAGTACTTC.

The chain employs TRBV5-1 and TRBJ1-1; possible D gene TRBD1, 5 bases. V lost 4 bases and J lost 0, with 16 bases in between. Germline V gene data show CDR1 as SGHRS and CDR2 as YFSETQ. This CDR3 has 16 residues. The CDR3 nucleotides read TGCGCCAGCAGCCCGGATCCGGGACGGGTGAACACTGAAGCTTTCTTT. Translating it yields CASSPDPGRVNTEAFF.

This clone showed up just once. The CDR3 nucleotides are TGTGCCACCAACACGGACGGTAGCACAGATACGCAGTATTTT. It codes for CATNTDGSTDTQYF. The rearrangement joins TRBV24-1 to TRBJ2-3, with D hard to call. The V and J ends lost 8 bases and 0 bases respectively, with 11 bases between them. CDR1 and CDR2 from the germline V gene are KGHDR and SFDVKD. The CDR3 is 14 residues long.

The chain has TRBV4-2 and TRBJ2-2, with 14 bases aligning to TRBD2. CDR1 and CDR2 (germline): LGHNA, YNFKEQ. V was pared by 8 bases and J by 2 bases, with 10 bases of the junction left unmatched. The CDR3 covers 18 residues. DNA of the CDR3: TGTGCCAGCTCAAGATCCGGACTAGCGGGAGGCAACACCGGGGAGCTGTTTTTT. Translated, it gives CASSRSGLAGGNTGELFF.

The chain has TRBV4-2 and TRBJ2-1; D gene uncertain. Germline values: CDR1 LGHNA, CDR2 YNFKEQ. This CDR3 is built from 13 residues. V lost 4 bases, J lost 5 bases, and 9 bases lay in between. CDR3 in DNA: TGTGCCAGCAGCCTAGAGGTGAACAATGAGCAGTTCTTC. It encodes CASSLEVNNEQFF.

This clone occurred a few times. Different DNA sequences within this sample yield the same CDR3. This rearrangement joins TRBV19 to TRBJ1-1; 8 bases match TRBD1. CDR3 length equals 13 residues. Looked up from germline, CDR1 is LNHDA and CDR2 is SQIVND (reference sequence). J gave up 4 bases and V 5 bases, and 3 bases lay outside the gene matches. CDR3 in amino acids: CASSGTGGTEAFF. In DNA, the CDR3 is TGTGCCAGTAGTGGAACAGGGGGCACTGAAGCTTTCTTT.

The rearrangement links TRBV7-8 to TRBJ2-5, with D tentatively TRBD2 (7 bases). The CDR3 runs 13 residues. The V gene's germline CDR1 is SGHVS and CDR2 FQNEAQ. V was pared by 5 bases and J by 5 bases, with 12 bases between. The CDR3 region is CASSTGGRETQYF. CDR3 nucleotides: TGTGCCAGCAGCACGGGGGGCCGGGAGACCCAGTACTTC.

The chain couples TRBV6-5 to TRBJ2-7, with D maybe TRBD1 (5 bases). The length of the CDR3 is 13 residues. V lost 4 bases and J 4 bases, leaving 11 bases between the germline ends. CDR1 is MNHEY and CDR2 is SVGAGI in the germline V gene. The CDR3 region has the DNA TGTGCCAGCAGTTCCTTTCCAGGGTACGAGCAGTACTTC. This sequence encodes CASSSFPGYEQYF.

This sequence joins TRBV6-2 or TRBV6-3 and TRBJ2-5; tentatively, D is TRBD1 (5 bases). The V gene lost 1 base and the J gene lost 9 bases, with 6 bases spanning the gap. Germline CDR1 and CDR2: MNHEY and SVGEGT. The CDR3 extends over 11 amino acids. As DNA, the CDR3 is TGTGCCAGCAGTTACTTAGGGGCCCAGTACTTC. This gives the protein CASSYLGAQYF.

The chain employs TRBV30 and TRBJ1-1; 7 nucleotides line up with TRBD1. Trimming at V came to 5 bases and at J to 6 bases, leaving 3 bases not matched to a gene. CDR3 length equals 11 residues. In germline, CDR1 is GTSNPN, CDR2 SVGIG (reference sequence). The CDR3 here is CAWGQVPEAFF. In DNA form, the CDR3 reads TGTGCCTGGGGACAGGTTCCTGAAGCTTTCTTT. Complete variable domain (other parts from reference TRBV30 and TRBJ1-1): SQTIHQWPATLVQPVGSPLSLECTVEGTSNPNLYWYRQAAGRGLQLLFYSVGIGQISSEVPQNLSASRPQDRQFILSSKKLLLSDSGFYLCAWGQVPEAFFGQGTRLTVV.

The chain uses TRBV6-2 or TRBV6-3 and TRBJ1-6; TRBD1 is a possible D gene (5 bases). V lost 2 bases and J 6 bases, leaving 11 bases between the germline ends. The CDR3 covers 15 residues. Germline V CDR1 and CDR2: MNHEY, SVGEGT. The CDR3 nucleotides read TGTGCCAGCAGTTACACGGGGCGAGGTAATTCACCCCTCCACTTT. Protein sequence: CASSYTGRGNSPLHF.